What follows are 10 T cell receptor beta chains derived from one specimen sequenced in a study of T cell changes during pregnancy in multiple sclerosis. Assay used: immunoSEQ multiplex PCR; TCRdb lists only in-frame clones, some missing. This table has roughly 120,000 clones, 90% to 95% appearing once. Material: peripheral blood, obtained before pregnancy. The receptors here all came from a female donor with multiple sclerosis, enrolled in a pregnancy study.

This chain links TRBV9 with TRBJ2-1, with unresolved D. V lost 0 bases and J lost 3, with 7 bases in between. The CDR3 totals 14 residues. Germline V gives CDR1 SGDLS, CDR2 YYNGEE. CDR3 bases: TGTGCCAGCAGCGTAGGACAAGGCTACAATGAGCAGTTCTTC. Its protein is CASSVGQGYNEQFF.

This chain uses TRBV2 with TRBJ2-2; 7 bases map to TRBD1. After removal of 2 bases from V and 6 bases from J, the junction contained 0 bases not matched to a gene. CDR3 size: 13 residues. Germline assignment: CDR1 SNHLY and CDR2 FYNNEI. DNA for the CDR3: TGTGCCAGCAGTGAACAGGGGGCCGGGGAGCTGTTTTTT. Translation: CASSEQGAGELFF. The complete variable domain, with remaining parts taken from reference TRBV2 and TRBJ2-2, reads EPEVTQTPSHQVTQMGQEVILRCVPISNHLYFYWYRQILGQKVEFLVSFYNNEISEKSEIFDDQFSVERPDGSNFTLKIRSTKLEDSAMYFCASSEQGAGELFFGEGSRLTVL.

The chain is built from TRBV7-8 and TRBJ1-6; D unclear. This CDR3 comprises 15 residues. The ends were cut back, 5 bases at V and 4 bases at J, with 12 bases in the middle. Germline CDR1 SGHVS, CDR2 FQNEAQ. In DNA, the CDR3 is TGTGCCAGCAGCCCCACCCAGGAATATAATTCACCCCTCCACTTT. Translation: CASSPTQEYNSPLHF.

The CDR3 loop reads CASSLGLRQGPMNTEAFF. The CDR3 DNA reads as TGCGCCAGCAGCTTGGGGCTGAGACAGGGGCCCATGAACACTGAAGCTTTCTTT. This sequence joins TRBV5-1 and TRBJ1-1, with TRBD1 identical over 8 bases. The junction had 10 bases not matched to a gene; V was cut back by 0 bases and J by 0 bases. Per germline, CDR1 SGHRS and CDR2 YFSETQ. The CDR3 totals 18 residues.

V usage is TRBV9 and J usage is TRBJ2-5; TRBD1 agrees at 12 bases. The CDR3 runs 15 residues. Germline CDR1 reads SGDLS; CDR2 reads YYNGEE. Unmatched junction bases numbered 4, after V lost 3 bases and J lost 4 bases. CDR3 sequence reads: CASSGGQGAGETQYF. In nucleotides, the CDR3 is TGTGCCAGCAGCGGGGGACAGGGGGCGGGAGAGACCCAGTACTTC. Drawing the rest from reference TRBV9 and TRBJ2-5, the complete variable domain is DSGVTQTPKHLITATGQRVTLRCSPRSGDLSVYWYQQSLDQGLQFLIQYYNGEERAKGNILERFSAQQFPDLHSELNLSSLELGDSALYFCASSGGQGAGETQYFGPGTRLLVL.

In nucleotides, the CDR3 is TGTGCCAGCAGCCTCGGGGAAAGCTACAATGAGCAGTTCTTC. Its translation: CASSLGESYNEQFF. The chain is built from TRBV5-8 and TRBJ2-1; D may be TRBD2 (5 bases). The V end lost 4 bases, the J end lost 3 bases, and 11 bases lay between the germline ends. This CDR3 region has 14 residues. Germline V gene data show CDR1 as SGHTS and CDR2 as YDEGEE.

A few counts support this clone. The chain recombines TRBV28 with TRBJ2-3, with a tentative D call TRBD1 (5 bases). This CDR3 has 13 amino acids. Germline CDR1 reads MDHEN; CDR2 reads SYDVKM. Trimming left V 6 bases short and J 2 bases short, with 9 bases between. CDR3 nucleotides: TGTGCCAGCAGCCGACAGATCACAGATACGCAGTATTTT. This codes for CASSRQITDTQYF.

The rearrangement links TRBV28 to TRBJ1-2; tentatively, D is TRBD1 (5 bases). The CDR3 runs to 14 residues. Germline loops: CDR1 MDHEN, CDR2 SYDVKM. V lost 4 bases, J lost 4 bases, and 13 bases lay in between. The CDR3 sequence: CASSSAGEGYGYTF. CDR3 coding DNA: TGTGCCAGCAGTTCCGCGGGGGAGGGCTATGGCTACACCTTC.

The V and J genes are TRBV6-1 and TRBJ1-5; a possible D gene is TRBD1 (5 bases). This CDR3 has 14 residues. V was cut by 1 base and J by 11 bases, with 15 bases left in between. Germline V gene data show CDR1 as MNHNS and CDR2 as SASEGT. CDR3 loop: CASSEEIGSGTQHF. The CDR3 DNA reads as TGTGCCAGCAGTGAAGAAATAGGATCAGGGACCCAGCATTTT.

V gene TRBV27 combines with J gene TRBJ2-4; the D gene is possibly TRBD2 (6 bases). Germline CDR1 reads MNHEY; CDR2 reads SMNVEV (reference sequence). There are 16 residues in the CDR3. V dropped 5 bases and J dropped 9 bases, with 23 bases sitting between them. The CDR3 here is CASSHLGTGESGIQYF. The CDR3 nucleotides are TGTGCCAGCAGTCACCTGGGGACGGGAGAGTCCGGCATTCAGTACTTC.